The T cell receptor (beta chain) described here comes from a study of shared T cell receptors in the human thymus. TCRdb's copy holds only in-frame clones and misses some; the assay was immunoSEQ multiplex PCR. The sample holds about 660,000 clones, roughly 90% seen once. With 6 bases clipped from V and 6 bases from J, the junction kept 10 bases outside the gene matches. The germline V gene has CDR1 MDHEN and CDR2 SYDVKM. The CDR3 length is 15 residues. A further study also used this sample, focusing on human thymus T cells. Turning to that study: The donors were infants in Finland with congenital heart defects, otherwise immunologically healthy. It was from resections taken during corrective heart surgery that the thymus tissue came.

The sample consisted of thymocytes. The sequence was collected from a boy in the first two years of life with a congenital heart defect. The rearrangement joins TRBV28 to TRBJ1-2; the match to TRBD1 covers 10 bases. CDR3 DNA sequence: TGTGCCAGCAGCCGCGGGGTGGGGACAGGGGATGGCTACACCTTC. This translates into CASSRGVGTGDGYTF.